This T cell receptor (beta chain) stems from a study of blood T cell repertoires in COVID-19. This CDR3 is built from 17 residues. Germline V gene data show CDR1 as MNHEY and CDR2 as SMNVEV (reference sequence). The junction had 13 bases not matched to a gene; V was cut back by 7 bases and J by 6 bases. Profiled with immunoSEQ multiplex PCR; TCRdb holds only in-frame clones, not every one. Among roughly 150,000 clones listed, roughly nine tenths were seen once. Sequenced material: peripheral blood. The J gene is TRBJ2-3, the V gene TRBV27; TRBD2 agrees at 13 bases. This sequence originates from a woman in her 70s with acute or convalescent COVID-19. The CDR3 coding sequence is TGTGCCAGCACCGGATGGACTAGCGGGAGTCGTGCGGATACGCAGTATTTT. It encodes CASTGWTSGSRADTQYF.